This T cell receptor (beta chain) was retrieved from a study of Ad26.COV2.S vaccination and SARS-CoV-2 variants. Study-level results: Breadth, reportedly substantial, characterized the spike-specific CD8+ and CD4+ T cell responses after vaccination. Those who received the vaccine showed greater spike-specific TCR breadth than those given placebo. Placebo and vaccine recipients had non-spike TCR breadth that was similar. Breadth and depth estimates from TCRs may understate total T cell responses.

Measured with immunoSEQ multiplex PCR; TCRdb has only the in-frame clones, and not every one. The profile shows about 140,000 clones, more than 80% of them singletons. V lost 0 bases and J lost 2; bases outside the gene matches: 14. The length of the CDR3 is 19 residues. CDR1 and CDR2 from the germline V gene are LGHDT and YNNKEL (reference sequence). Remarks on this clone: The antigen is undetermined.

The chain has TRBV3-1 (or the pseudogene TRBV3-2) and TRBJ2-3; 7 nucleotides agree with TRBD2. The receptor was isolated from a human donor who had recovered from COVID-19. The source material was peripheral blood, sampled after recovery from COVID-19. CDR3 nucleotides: TGTGCCAGCAGCCAAGACCATCGCCGTGGGCGGGGGAACACAGATACGCAGTATTTT. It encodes CASSQDHRRGRGNTDTQYF.